This TCR beta chain was sequenced for a study of blood T cell repertoires in COVID-19. Study-level information: Italy, Spain and the United States were the sources of the convalescent and acute COVID-19 samples. From T cells, B-cell-depleted T cells, or PBMCs came the material, which was cDNA or gDNA.

How the authors handled the data: Researchers report that nucleated cell counts were estimated from reference gene primer amplification. Profiling relied on immunoSEQ multiplex PCR, and the TCRdb table lists in-frame clones only, not all of them. Clone size and V and J calls were adopted from that table, with D and trimming inferred from the DNA. The repertoire has around 310,000 clones, 80% to 95% of them found once; the top ten carry 6.8%. Enrolled during active infection, Seattle patients were then followed longitudinally. Sequencing input: peripheral blood. The sequence came from a woman in her twenties or thirties with COVID-19, enrolled during active disease.

For the CDR3, the DNA is TGCGCCAGCAGCTCGACAGGGTATGCCTACGAGCAGTACTTC. This sequence encodes CASSSTGYAYEQYF. The V and J genes are TRBV4-1 and TRBJ2-7; 7 bases map to TRBD1. V lost 5 bases to trimming and J lost 2 bases; unmatched junction nucleotides: 6. Germline CDR1 is MGHRA and CDR2 is YSYEKL. The CDR3 loop spans 14 amino acids.